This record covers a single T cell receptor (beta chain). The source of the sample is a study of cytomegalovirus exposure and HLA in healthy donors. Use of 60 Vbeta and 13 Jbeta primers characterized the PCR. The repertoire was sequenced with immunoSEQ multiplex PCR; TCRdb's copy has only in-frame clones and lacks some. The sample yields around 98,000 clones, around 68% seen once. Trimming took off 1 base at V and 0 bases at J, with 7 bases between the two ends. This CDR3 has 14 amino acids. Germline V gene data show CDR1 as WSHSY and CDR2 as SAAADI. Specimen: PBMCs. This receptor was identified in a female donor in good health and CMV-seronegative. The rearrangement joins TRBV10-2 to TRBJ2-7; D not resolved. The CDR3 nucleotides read TGCGCCAGCAGTGAGTTATCTTACTCCTACGAGCAGTACTTC. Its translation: CASSELSYSYEQYF.